This T cell receptor beta chain appears in the sequencing data of a study of T cells after yellow fever vaccination. The study, taken as a whole, reports: Most primary-vaccination clones recurred post-booster (around 95% CD4, 85% to 90% CD8).

TCRdb re-called the 5' RACE reads with MiXCR, one entry per CDR3 protein. The sample lists some 240,000 distinct CDR3 sequences, less than 3.5% seen once, with around 3.3% in the top ten. This CDR3 region has 13 residues. With 3 bases removed from V and 2 bases from J, the gap between germline ends came to 8 bases. This clonotype has ten or more counts. The antigen is undetermined. This clonotype originated in a man between 18 and 35 years old who received the YFV17D yellow fever vaccine. The chain carries TRBV12-3 or TRBV12-4 and TRBJ2-7; TRBD1 might be the D (5 bases). The sequenced sample was CD4+ T cells sorted from PBMCs, obtained 10 days after the yellow fever booster vaccination. The CDR3 spells CASSFWTPYEQYF. As DNA, the CDR3 is TGTGCCAGCAGTTTTTGGACACCCTACGAGCAGTACTTC.